This T cell receptor beta chain stems from a study of Ad26.COV2.S vaccination and SARS-CoV-2 variants. Only in-frame clones appear in the TCRdb table, and some are missing; sequencing was by immunoSEQ multiplex PCR. The repertoire includes over 350,000 clones, roughly nine tenths of them detected once, and under 4% sits in the top ten. Looked up from germline, CDR1 is SGHDT and CDR2 is YYEEEE. Trimming removed 3 bases from V and 1 base from J; junction bases left unmatched: 11. The CDR3 loop spans 18 amino acids. Treatment of the sample: 15 to 20 received Ad26.COV2.S at low or high dose, single or two shots; several received placebo; per-sample allocation not given. Day 63 after the first vaccine or placebo injection was the time point for sampling. It was an adult aged 18-55 years in Boston who was the donor.

The sequencing here drew on peripheral blood, taken in a trial of Ad26.COV2.S vaccine versus placebo. This clonotype originated in a person aged 18-60 years who received the Ad26.COV2.S COVID-19 vaccine or a placebo. The V and J genes are TRBV5-6 and TRBJ1-5; TRBD1 agrees at 9 bases. The DNA for the CDR3 is TGTGCCAGCAGCTCGAGAGTCCGGGACAGGGAGAGCAATCAGCCCCAGCATTTT. It specifies CASSSRVRDRESNQPQHF.